The 5 T cell receptor beta chains below all came from one sample that was sequenced in a study of type 1 regulatory T cells. No antigen has been identified for these receptors. TCRdb processed the reads anew with MiXCR; each CDR3 protein has one entry. This table holds about 65,000 distinct CDR3 sequences, approximately 47% found once. What was sequenced was cultured non-Tr1 T cells, either the whole culture or a sorted T cell fraction (not recorded which). The origin of the receptors is a human donor in good health.

In this sample, this clonotype turned up a few times. The rearrangement joins TRBV15 to TRBJ2-5; unclear D gene. This CDR3 spans 14 amino acids. Trimming stripped 4 bases from V and 1 base from J, with 10 bases between. Germline CDR1 is LNHNV and CDR2 is YYDKDF (reference sequence). The CDR3 sequence: CATSKDVAQETQYF. The CDR3 nucleotides read TGTGCCACCAGCAAGGACGTAGCCCAAGAGACCCAGTACTTC. Full variable domain (missing parts from reference TRBV15 and TRBJ2-5): DAMVIQNPRYQVTQFGKPVTLSCSQTLNHNVMYWYQQKSSQAPKLLFHYYDKDFNNEADTPDNFQSRRPNTSFCFLDIRSPGLGDTAMYLCATSKDVAQETQYFGPGTRLLVL.

A remark on this clonotype: The junction shows a germline mismatch at one end, possibly a read error. The rearrangement joins TRBV11-2 to TRBJ1-6; 8 bases map to TRBD1. The CDR3 contains 14 residues. Germline V gene sequence: CDR1 SGHAT, CDR2 FQNNGV. The CDR3 loop reads CASRRQGINSPLHF. The CDR3 region has the DNA TGTGCCAGCAGGAGACAGGGGATTAATTCGCCCCTCCACTTT.

V and J are TRBV11-3 and TRBJ1-2, with TRBD1 matching over 8 bases. Trimming at V came to 5 bases and at J to 4 bases, leaving 6 bases not matched to a gene. The CDR3 contains 14 residues. Germline V gene data show CDR1 as SGHNT and CDR2 as YENEEA. CDR3 sequence reads: CASSPTGGRYGYTF. CDR3 in DNA: TGTGCCAGCAGCCCTACAGGGGGTCGCTATGGCTACACCTTC.

This clonotype was counted only a few times. This chain connects TRBV4-1 to TRBJ1-3; D not resolved. V gave up 1 base and J gave up 0 bases, with 10 bases separating them. There are 16 residues in the CDR3. Germline V gene data show CDR1 as MGHRA and CDR2 as YSYEKL. Here the CDR3 reads CASSQGPGSSGNTIYF. Written as DNA, the CDR3 is TGCGCCAGCAGCCAAGGCCCTGGGAGCTCTGGAAACACCATATATTTT.

The CDR3 sequence: CASSLVGPQSPEAFF. The DNA of the CDR3 is TGTGCCAGCTCCCTGGTCGGGCCCCAGTCCCCTGAAGCTTTCTTT. This chain connects TRBV28 to TRBJ1-1, with D hard to call. The CDR3 has 15 residues. CDR1 and CDR2 from the germline V gene are MDHEN and SYDVKM. Between the trimmed V and J ends, which lost 8 bases and 6 bases, there was a span of 22 bases.